The 10 T cell receptor beta chains listed next were all sequenced from one sample in a study of control samples from healthy donors and cancer patients. Sequencing used immunoSEQ multiplex PCR; TCRdb keeps in-frame clones, though not all of them. The sample shows about 59,000 clones, 92% of them seen only once. The material sequenced was PBMCs. These receptors were obtained from a middle-aged man with colorectal cancer.

V is TRBV20-1 and J is TRBJ1-2; D not certain. V lost 3 bases and J 1 base, leaving 6 bases between the germline ends. CDR1 DFQATT and CDR2 SNEGSKA come from the germline V gene (reference sequence). This CDR3 is 12 amino acids long. In nucleotides, the CDR3 is TGCAGTGCTAGTCTCGATAACTATGGCTACACCTTC. This sequence encodes CSASLDNYGYTF.

V gene TRBV9 combines with J gene TRBJ2-6; D possibly uses TRBD1 or TRBD2 (7 bases each). The germline V and J ends were trimmed by 4 bases and 0 bases, with 17 bases remaining between them. The germline CDR1 and CDR2 sequences are SGDLS and YYNGEE. The CDR3 covers 18 residues. CDR3 region: CASSPGGAATSGANVLTF. CDR3 nucleotide sequence: TGTGCCAGCAGCCCAGGGGGGGCAGCAACCTCTGGGGCCAACGTCCTGACTTTC.

The chain uses TRBV4-3 and TRBJ1-6; D remains ambiguous. Trimming took off 0 bases at V and 7 bases at J, with 10 bases between the two ends. Germline assignment: CDR1 LGHNA and CDR2 YSLEER. The CDR3 contains 15 residues. Here the CDR3 reads CASSQDGQRNSPLHF. The CDR3, as DNA: TGCGCCAGCAGCCAAGACGGGCAAAGGAATTCACCCCTCCACTTT.

The V and J genes are TRBV3-1 (or the pseudogene TRBV3-2) and TRBJ1-1; D is unresolved. Germline CDR1 and CDR2: LGHDT and YNNKEL (reference sequence). The germline V and J ends were trimmed by 5 bases and 0 bases, with 10 bases remaining between them. The CDR3 covers 14 residues. CDR3 sequence: CASSYAGLNTEAFF. In DNA form, the CDR3 reads TGTGCCAGCAGCTACGCCGGGTTGAACACTGAAGCTTTCTTT.

This chain links TRBV7-2 with TRBJ1-1, with 7 positions matching TRBD1. Unmatched junction bases numbered 6, after V lost 1 base and J lost 4 bases. From germline, CDR1 is SGHTA and CDR2 FQGNSA. The length of the CDR3 is 15 residues. The CDR3 region is CASSLEGTVGTEAFF. As DNA, the CDR3 is TGTGCCAGCAGCTTAGAGGGGACAGTGGGCACTGAAGCTTTCTTT.

The rearrangement joins TRBV7-2 to TRBJ2-7; 8 bases fit TRBD2. Germline V gene sequence: CDR1 SGHTA, CDR2 FQGNSA. The trim removed 0 bases at V and 2 bases at J, leaving 3 bases unmatched. The CDR3 consists of 15 residues. This CDR3 is CASSLATGGTYEQYF. CDR3 nucleotide sequence: TGTGCCAGCAGCTTAGCTACGGGGGGGACCTACGAGCAGTACTTC. Variable domain in full (rest from reference TRBV7-2 and TRBJ2-7): GAGVSQSPSNKVTEKGKDVELRCDPISGHTALYWYRQSLGQGLEFLIYFQGNSAPDKSGLPSDRFSAERTGGSVSTLTIQRTQQEDSAVYLCASSLATGGTYEQYFGPGTRLTVT.

The rearrangement uses TRBV19 and TRBJ1-5; D uncertain. Germline V CDR1 and CDR2: LNHDA, SQIVND (reference sequence). The CDR3 is 13 amino acids. V lost 1 base and J 6 bases, leaving 7 bases between the germline ends. The CDR3 is CASSIGVAQPQHF. The CDR3 DNA sequence: TGTGCCAGTAGTATAGGGGTCGCTCAGCCCCAGCATTTT.

The chain uses TRBV19 and TRBJ1-1; weak D call: TRBD1 (5 bases). V lost 6 bases and J 5 bases, leaving 10 bases between the germline ends. Germline CDR1 LNHDA, CDR2 SQIVND (reference sequence). The CDR3 extends over 12 amino acids. CDR3 nucleotide sequence: TGTGCCAGTAGATGGGGCGAGACTGAAGCTTTCTTT. Its translation is CASRWGETEAFF. The variable domain in full, with the rest retrieved from reference TRBV19 and TRBJ1-1, is DGGITQSPKYLFRKEGQNVTLSCEQNLNHDAMYWYRQDPGQGLRLIYYSQIVNDFQKGDIAEGYSVSREKKESFPLTVTSAQKNPTAFYLCASRWGETEAFFGQGTRLTVV.

This chain uses TRBV27 with TRBJ2-7; 8 positions match TRBD1. This CDR3 region has 18 residues. The V gene end was trimmed by 4 bases and the J gene end by 7 bases; junction bases not matched to a gene: 21. The germline V gene encodes CDR1 MNHEY and CDR2 SMNVEV (reference sequence). The CDR3, as DNA: TGTGCCAGCAGTTCCAAATTCTCTCGCCAGGGGGCTCAGAGAGAGCAGTACTTC. Translated, it gives CASSSKFSRQGAQREQYF.

V is TRBV2 and J is TRBJ1-4; 9 bases agree with TRBD1. The CDR3 runs 20 residues. The J segment lost 3 bases and the V segment lost 3 bases, leaving 17 bases of the junction unmatched. Germline assignment: CDR1 SNHLY and CDR2 FYNNEI. This CDR3 reads CASSDTGQGEVVLANEKLFF. CDR3 nucleotides: TGTGCCAGCAGTGACACGGGACAGGGAGAGGTCGTTCTAGCTAATGAAAAACTGTTTTTT.